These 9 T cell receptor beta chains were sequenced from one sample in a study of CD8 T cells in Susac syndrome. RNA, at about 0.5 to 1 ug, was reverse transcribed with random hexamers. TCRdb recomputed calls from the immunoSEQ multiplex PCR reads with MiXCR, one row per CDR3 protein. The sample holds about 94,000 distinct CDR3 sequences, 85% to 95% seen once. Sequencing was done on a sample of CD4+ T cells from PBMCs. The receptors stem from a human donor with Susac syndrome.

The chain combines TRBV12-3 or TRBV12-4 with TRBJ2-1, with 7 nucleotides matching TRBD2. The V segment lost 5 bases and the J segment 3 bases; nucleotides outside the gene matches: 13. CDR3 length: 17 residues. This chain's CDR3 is CASSPREVAGNYNEQFF. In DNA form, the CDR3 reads TGTGCCAGCAGTCCTCGGGAGGTAGCGGGCAACTACAATGAGCAGTTCTTC.

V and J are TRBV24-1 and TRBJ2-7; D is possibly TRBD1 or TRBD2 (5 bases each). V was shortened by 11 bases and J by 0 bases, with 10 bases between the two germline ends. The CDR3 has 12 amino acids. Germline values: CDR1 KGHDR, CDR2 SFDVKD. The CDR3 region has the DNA TGTGCCAACCGGGACGCCTCCTACGAGCAGTACTTC. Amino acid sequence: CANRDASYEQYF.

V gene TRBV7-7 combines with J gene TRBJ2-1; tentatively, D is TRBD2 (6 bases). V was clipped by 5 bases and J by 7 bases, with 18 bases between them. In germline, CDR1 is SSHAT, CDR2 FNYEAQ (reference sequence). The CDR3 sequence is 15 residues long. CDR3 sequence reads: CASSQLAGRGNEQFF. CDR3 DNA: TGTGCCAGCAGCCAACTAGCTGGGCGGGGTAATGAGCAGTTCTTC. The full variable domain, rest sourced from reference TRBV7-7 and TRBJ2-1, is GAGVSQSPRYKVTKRGQDVTLRCDPISSHATLYWYQQALGQGPEFLTYFNYEAQPDKSGLPSDRFSAERPEGSISTLTIQRTEQRDSAMYRCASSQLAGRGNEQFFGPGTRLTVL.

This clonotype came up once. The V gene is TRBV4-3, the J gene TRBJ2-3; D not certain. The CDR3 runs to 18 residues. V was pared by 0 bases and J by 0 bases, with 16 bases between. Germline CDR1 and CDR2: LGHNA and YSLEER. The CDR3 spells CASSQDVPDPSSTDTQYF. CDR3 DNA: TGCGCCAGCAGCCAAGATGTGCCGGACCCTTCTAGCACAGATACGCAGTATTTT.

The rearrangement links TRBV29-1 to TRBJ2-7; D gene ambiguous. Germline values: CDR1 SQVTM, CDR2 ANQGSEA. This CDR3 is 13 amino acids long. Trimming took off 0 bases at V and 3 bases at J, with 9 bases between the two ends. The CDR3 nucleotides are TGCAGCGTTGAAGATTTACGCAGCTACGAGCAGTACTTC. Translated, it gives CSVEDLRSYEQYF.

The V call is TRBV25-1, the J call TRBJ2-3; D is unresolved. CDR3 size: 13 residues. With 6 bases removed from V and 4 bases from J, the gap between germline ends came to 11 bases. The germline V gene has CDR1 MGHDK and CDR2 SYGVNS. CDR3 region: CASSRPGADTQYF. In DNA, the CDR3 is TGTGCCAGCAGCCGACCAGGCGCAGATACGCAGTATTTT.

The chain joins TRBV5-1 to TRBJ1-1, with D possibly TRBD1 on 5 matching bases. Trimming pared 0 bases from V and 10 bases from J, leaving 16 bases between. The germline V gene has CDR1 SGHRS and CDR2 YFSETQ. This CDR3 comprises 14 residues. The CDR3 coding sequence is TGCGCCAGCAGCTTGGGTACACTAGGGGTTGGAGCTTTCTTT. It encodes CASSLGTLGVGAFF.

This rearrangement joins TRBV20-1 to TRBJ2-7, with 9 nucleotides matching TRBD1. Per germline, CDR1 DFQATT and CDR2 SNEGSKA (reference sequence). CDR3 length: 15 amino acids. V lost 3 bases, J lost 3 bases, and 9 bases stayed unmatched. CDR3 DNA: TGCAGTGCTAGTACCGCAAGGACAGGGGACTACGAGCAGTACTTC. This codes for CSASTARTGDYEQYF.

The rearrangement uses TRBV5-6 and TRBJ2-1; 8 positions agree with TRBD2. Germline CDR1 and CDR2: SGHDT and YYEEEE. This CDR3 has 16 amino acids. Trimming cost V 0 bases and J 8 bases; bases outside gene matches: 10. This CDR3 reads CASSLVPAGVMYEQFF. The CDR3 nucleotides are TGTGCCAGCAGCTTGGTGCCAGCGGGGGTCATGTATGAGCAGTTCTTC.